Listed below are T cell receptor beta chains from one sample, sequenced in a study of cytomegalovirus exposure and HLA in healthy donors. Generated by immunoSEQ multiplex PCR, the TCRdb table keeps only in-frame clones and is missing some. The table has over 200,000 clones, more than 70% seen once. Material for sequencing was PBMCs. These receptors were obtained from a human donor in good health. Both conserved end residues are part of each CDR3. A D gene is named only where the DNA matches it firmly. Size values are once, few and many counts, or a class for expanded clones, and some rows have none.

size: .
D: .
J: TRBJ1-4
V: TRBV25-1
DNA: TGTGCCAGCAGTGAATGGGGCCTTAATGAAAAACTGTTTTTT
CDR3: CASSEWGLNEKLFF

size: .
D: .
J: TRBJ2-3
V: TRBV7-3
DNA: TGTGCCAGCAGCTTACACTCCGGAGTGGATACGCAGTATTTT
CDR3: CASSLHSGVDTQYF

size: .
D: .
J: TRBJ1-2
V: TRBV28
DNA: TGTGCCAGCAGTTTTCGGGGGTATGGCTACACCTTC
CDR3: CASSFRGYGYTF

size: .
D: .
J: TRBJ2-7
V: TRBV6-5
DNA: TGTGCCAGCAGAAGACAGAGCTACGAGCAGTACTTC
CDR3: CASRRQSYEQYF

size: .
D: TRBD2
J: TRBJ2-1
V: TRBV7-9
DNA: TGTGCCAGCAGCTTATGGCGGCTAGCGGGCTCGAGCTCCTACAATGAGCAGTTCTTC
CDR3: CASSLWRLAGSSSYNEQFF

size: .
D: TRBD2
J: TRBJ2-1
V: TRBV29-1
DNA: TGCAGCGTTGATAGCGGGACTAGCGGGAGGCCGATCTACAATGAGCAGTTCTTC
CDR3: CSVDSGTSGRPIYNEQFF

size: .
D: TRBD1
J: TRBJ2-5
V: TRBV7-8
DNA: TGTGCCAGCAGTCAGACAGGGGCACAAGAGACCCAGTACTTC
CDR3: CASSQTGAQETQYF

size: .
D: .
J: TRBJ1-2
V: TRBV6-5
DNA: TGTGCCAGCAGTCCCCGGCAGAGGGTCTTTGGCTACACCTTC
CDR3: CASSPRQRVFGYTF

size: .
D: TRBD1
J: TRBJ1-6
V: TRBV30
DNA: TGTGCCTGGAGTGTGGAGGGGGCCGGTTCACCCCTCCACTTT
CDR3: CAWSVEGAGSPLHF

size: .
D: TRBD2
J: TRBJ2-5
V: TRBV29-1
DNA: TGCAGCGTGGCAACTAGCGGCCATATCCAAGAGACCCAGTACTTC
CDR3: CSVATSGHIQETQYF

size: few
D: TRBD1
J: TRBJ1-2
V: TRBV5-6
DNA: TGTGCCAGCAGCACCGACAGGGGGCCCTACTATGGCTACACCTTC
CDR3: CASSTDRGPYYGYTF

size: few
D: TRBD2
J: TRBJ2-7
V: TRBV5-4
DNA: TGTGCCAGCAGCGAGGAGCGGGAGCGAAGGAACGAGCAGTACTTC
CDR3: CASSEERERRNEQYF

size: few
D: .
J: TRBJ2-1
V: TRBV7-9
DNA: TGTGCCAGCAGCTTAGCGGCTAGGAATGAGCAGTTCTTC
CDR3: CASSLAARNEQFF

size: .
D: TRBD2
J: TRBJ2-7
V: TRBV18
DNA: TGTGCCAGCTCACCTTTAGCGGGAGGGCCCTCCTACGAGCAGTACTTC
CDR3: CASSPLAGGPSYEQYF

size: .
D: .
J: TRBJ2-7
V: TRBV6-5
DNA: TGTGCCAGCAGATACACGGCGGGGCACGAGCAGTACTTC
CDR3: CASRYTAGHEQYF

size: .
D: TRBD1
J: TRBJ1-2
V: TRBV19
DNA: TGTGCCAGTTGGACAGGGAGCCCCTATGGCTACACCTTC
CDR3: CASWTGSPYGYTF

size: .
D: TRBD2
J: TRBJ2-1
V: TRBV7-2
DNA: TGTGCCAGCAGCCGGACTAGCGGACCTTACAATGAGCAGTTCTTC
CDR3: CASSRTSGPYNEQFF

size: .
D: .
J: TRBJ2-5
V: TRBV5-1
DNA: TGCGCCAGCAGCTTGGTAGCTCGGCAGAACCAAGAGACCCAGTACTTC
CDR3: CASSLVARQNQETQYF

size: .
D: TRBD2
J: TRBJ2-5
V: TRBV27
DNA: TGTGCCAGCAGTTTACGGGACAGCCGGACTAGCGGGAGAAGGGGGCTCGAGACCCAGTACTTC
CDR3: CASSLRDSRTSGRRGLETQYF

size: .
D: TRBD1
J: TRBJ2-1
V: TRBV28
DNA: TGTGCCAGCAGTCCCCGGGACAGGGTAGTCAATGAGCAGTTCTTC
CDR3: CASSPRDRVVNEQFF

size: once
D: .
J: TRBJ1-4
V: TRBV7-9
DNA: TGTGCCAGCAGCCCAACGGTGGGCGAAAAACTGTTTTTT
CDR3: CASSPTVGEKLFF

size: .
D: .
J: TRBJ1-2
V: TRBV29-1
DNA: TGCAGCGTTGTTTCTACGAACTATGGCTACACCTTC
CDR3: CSVVSTNYGYTF

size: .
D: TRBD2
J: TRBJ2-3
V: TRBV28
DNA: TGTGCCAGCAGCCCTGCTAGCGGGAGGTACGATACGCAGTATTTT
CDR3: CASSPASGRYDTQYF

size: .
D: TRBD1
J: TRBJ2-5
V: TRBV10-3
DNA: TGTGCCATCAGTGAGTCCGACAGGGCAGAGACCCAGTACTTC
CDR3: CAISESDRAETQYF

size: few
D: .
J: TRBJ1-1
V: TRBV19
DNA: TGTGCCAGTCAGAATGCAAGACAGGCCGGGAGGGGGACTGAAGCTTTCTTT
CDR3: CASQNARQAGRGTEAFF

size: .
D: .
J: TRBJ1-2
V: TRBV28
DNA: TGTGCCAGCAGTATAGAGGGGTTGGGGGGAAACTATGGCTACACCTTC
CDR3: CASSIEGLGGNYGYTF

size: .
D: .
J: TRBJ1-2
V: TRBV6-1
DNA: TGTGCCAGCCGCGCGATAAAATCGGGCTACACCTTC
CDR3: CASRAIKSGYTF

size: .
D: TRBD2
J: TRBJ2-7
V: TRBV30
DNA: TGTGCCTGGAGCCCAGCGGGATATGCCGGGCGCTACGAGCAGTACTTC
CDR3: CAWSPAGYAGRYEQYF

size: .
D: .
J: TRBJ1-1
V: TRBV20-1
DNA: TGCAGTGCTATCAGCACTGAAGCTTTCTTT
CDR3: CSAISTEAFF

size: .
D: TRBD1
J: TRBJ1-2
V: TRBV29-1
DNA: TGCAGCGTTCGCGACAGGGGGGTCCACTATGGCTACACCTTC
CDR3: CSVRDRGVHYGYTF

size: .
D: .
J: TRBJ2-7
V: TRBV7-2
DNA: TGTGCCAGCAGCTTATTTCGACAGGAGACCTACGAGCAGTACTTC
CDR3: CASSLFRQETYEQYF

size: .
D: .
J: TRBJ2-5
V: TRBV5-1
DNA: TGCGCCAGCAGCGAGCAGGGTCAAGGGGAGACCCAGTACTTC
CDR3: CASSEQGQGETQYF

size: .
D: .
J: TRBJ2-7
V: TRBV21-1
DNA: TGTGCCAGCAGCCCCCGGAGTTCCGAGCAGTACTTC
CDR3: CASSPRSSEQYF

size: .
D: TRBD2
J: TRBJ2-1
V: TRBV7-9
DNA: TGTTCCAGCGCGGGGGCGGCTAGCGGGAGCTATGAGCAGTTCTTC
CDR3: CSSAGAASGSYEQFF

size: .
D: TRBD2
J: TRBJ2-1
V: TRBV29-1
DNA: TGCAGCGTTGGGGGTGGGGCACTAGCGGGTCCGCGGCAGTTCTTC
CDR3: CSVGGGALAGPRQFF

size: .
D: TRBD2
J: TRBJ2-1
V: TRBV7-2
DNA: TGTGCCAGCAGCTTTGTCCTAGCGGGAGGTGAGCAGTTCTTC
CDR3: CASSFVLAGGEQFF

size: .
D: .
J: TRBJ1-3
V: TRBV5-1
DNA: TGCGCCAGAAGCCCCCGTCGGAACACCATATATTTT
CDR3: CARSPRRNTIYF

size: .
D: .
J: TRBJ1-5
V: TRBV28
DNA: TGTGCCAGCAGCCAAACAGGAATCAATCAGCCCCAGCATTTT
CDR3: CASSQTGINQPQHF

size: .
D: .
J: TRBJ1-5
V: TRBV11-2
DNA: TGTGCCAGCAGTCGACAGTTCAATCAGCCCCAGCATTTT
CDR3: CASSRQFNQPQHF

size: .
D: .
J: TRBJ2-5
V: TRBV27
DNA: TGTGCCAGCAGTTTTTTCCCCGACGGGGAGACCCAGTACTTC
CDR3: CASSFFPDGETQYF

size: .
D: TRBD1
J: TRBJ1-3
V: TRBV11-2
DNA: TGTGCCAGCAGCTCCTACGGGACAGCGATCTCTGGAAACACCATATATTTT
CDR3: CASSSYGTAISGNTIYF

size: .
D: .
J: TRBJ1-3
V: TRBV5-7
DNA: TGTGCCAGCAGCCCCGGGGGAAACACCATATATTTT
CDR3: CASSPGGNTIYF

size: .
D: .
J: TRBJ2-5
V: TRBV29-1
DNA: TGCAGCGCCGCGGCCTTTACGGAGACCCAGTACTTC
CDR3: CSAAAFTETQYF

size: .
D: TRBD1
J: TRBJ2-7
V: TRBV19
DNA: TGTGCCAGTAGTATTATGGACAGGAGCTACGAGCAGTACTTC
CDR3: CASSIMDRSYEQYF

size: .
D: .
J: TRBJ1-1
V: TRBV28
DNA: TGTGCCAGCAGTTTTCATGGGAGAGCTTTCTTT
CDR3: CASSFHGRAFF

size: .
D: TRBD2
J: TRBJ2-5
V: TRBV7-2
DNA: TGTGCCAGCAGCTTACGAGCGGGACTAGGGGAGACCCAGTACTTC
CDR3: CASSLRAGLGETQYF

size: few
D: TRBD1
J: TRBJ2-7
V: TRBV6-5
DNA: TGTGCCAGCAGTTACAGTGGGACAGGGGGCTACGAGCAGTACTTC
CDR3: CASSYSGTGGYEQYF

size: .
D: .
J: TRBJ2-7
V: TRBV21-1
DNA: TGTGCCAGCAGCGAACGGGATCTTAAGCTGAACGAGCAGTACTTC
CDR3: CASSERDLKLNEQYF

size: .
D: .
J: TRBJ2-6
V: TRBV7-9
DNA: TGTGCCAGCAGCTTAGCGAGCTCTGGGGCCAACGTCCTGACTTTC
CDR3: CASSLASSGANVLTF

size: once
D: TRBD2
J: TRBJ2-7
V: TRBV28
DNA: TGTGCCAGCTACGGGACTAGTAATGGCGGGCAGTACTTC
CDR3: CASYGTSNGGQYF